Each of the 30 T cell receptor beta chains below was sequenced from the same sample in a study of blood T cells in healthy people across ages. Primers used in a second PCR of roughly 6 to 11 cycles were a sample-barcoded 5' primer and a J-beta primer mix. TCRdb reprocessed the 5' RACE reads with MiXCR, giving one entry per CDR3 protein. Of under 1,100,000 distinct CDR3 sequences listed, about 23% are singletons. Separately, the same data were catalogued under a study of T cells of mothers and their children.

Input material: blood. These receptors originate from a girl aged 2-10 years in good health.

A single count supports this clonotype. J is TRBJ2-5 and V is TRBV18, with no clear D. Germline V CDR1 and CDR2: KGHSH, LQKENI. The CDR3 consists of 14 residues. V was shortened by 6 bases and J by 4 bases, with 15 bases between the two germline ends. CDR3 loop: CASSRTATVETQYF. For the CDR3, the DNA is TGTGCCAGCTCGCGGACGGCTACTGTAGAGACCCAGTACTTC.

This rearrangement joins TRBV20-1 to TRBJ2-5; D is perhaps TRBD2 (6 bases). The tail of the sequence fits TRBJ2-1 better, so the J call may be wrong. The germline V gene encodes CDR1 DFQATT and CDR2 SNEGSKA (reference sequence). CDR3 length: 16 amino acids. CDR3 nucleotides: TGCAGTGCTAACGAGATTGGGTCTAGCGCTGCCAATGAGCAGTTCTTC. It yields the protein CSANEIGSSAANEQFF.

This clonotype was counted only a few times. The rearrangement uses TRBV15 and TRBJ1-3; D is unresolved. Looked up from germline, CDR1 is LNHNV and CDR2 is YYDKDF (reference sequence). The CDR3 is 13 amino acids. V lost 4 bases and J 4 bases, leaving 8 bases between the germline ends. CDR3 in amino acids: CATSKGAGNTIYF. CDR3 nucleotide sequence: TGTGCCACCAGCAAGGGTGCGGGAAACACCATATATTTT.

This clonotype was counted a few times. The gene calls are TRBV7-2 and TRBJ2-5; D unresolved. V was clipped by 3 bases and J by 5 bases, with 10 bases between them. The length of the CDR3 is 13 residues. CDR1 is SGHTA, CDR2 FQGNSA, per germline. The CDR3 DNA is TGTGCCAGCAGCTTTCCTGAGTACGAGACCCAGTACTTC. This sequence encodes CASSFPEYETQYF.

This clonotype was detected a few times. J is TRBJ2-5 and V is TRBV7-3; TRBD2 matches at 7 bases. This CDR3 spans 15 amino acids. J gave up 4 bases and V 4 bases, and 9 bases lay outside the gene matches. The germline V gene has CDR1 SGHTA and CDR2 FQGTGA. The CDR3 spells CASSSGGSLGETQYF. The CDR3 bases are TGTGCCAGCAGCTCAGGCGGGAGTTTAGGAGAGACCCAGTACTTC.

The V gene is TRBV21-1, the J gene TRBJ1-2; the table's TRBD1 call for D was not verified on the DNA. TRBV21-1 is marked as a pseudogene. This CDR3 is built from 13 residues. The DNA of the CDR3 is TGTGCCAGCAACCGGGGGTCGAACTATGGCTACACCTTC. It yields the protein CASNRGSNYGYTF.

This clonotype occurred many times. A read error may produce the germline difference seen at one junction end. The chain couples TRBV5-5 to TRBJ2-4; 7 bases agree with TRBD2. This CDR3 spans 11 amino acids. Germline values: CDR1 SGHKS, CDR2 YYEKEE (reference sequence). The CDR3 DNA sequence: TGTGCCAGCAGTGACGGGGGGACCCATGACTTC. Its translation is CASSDGGTHDF.

The rearrangement uses TRBV7-8 and TRBJ1-2; TRBD1 aligns across 11 bases. The length of the CDR3 is 14 residues. Per germline, CDR1 SGHVS and CDR2 FQNEAQ. J lost 6 bases, V lost 5 bases, and 5 bases had no gene match. The CDR3 is CASSRMGQGDGYTF. CDR3 bases: TGTGCCAGCAGCCGCATGGGACAGGGGGATGGCTACACCTTC.

This sequence joins TRBV1 and TRBJ1-5; the D segment call TRBD1 is taken from the table without a DNA check. TRBV1 is deemed a pseudogene. This CDR3 has 13 residues. In DNA form, the CDR3 reads TGCACCAGTCTACAGGATAGCAATCAGCCCCAGCATTTT. Translated: CTSLQDSNQPQHF.

The gene calls are TRBV3-1 and TRBJ2-5; 15 nucleotides align to TRBD2. The DNA end favors TRBJ2-1, so the J call may be wrong. CDR1 and CDR2 (germline): LGHDT, YNNKEL (reference sequence). The length of the CDR3 is 19 residues. The CDR3 loop is CASSPGLAGGHSNYNEQFF. As DNA, the CDR3 is TGTGCCAGCAGCCCGGGACTAGCGGGAGGCCATTCGAACTACAATGAGCAGTTCTTC.

This clonotype was seen a few times. The chain recombines TRBV10-3 with TRBJ2-5; 9 positions agree with TRBD1. Germline-derived CDR1 and CDR2 are ENHRY and SYGVKD. V dropped 4 bases and J dropped 7; count of bases not matched to a gene: 13. CDR3 size: 16 residues. The CDR3 bases are TGTGCCATCAGTGCCTCCCGGGACAGGGATTTCGTGACCCAGTACTTC. Its translation: CAISASRDRDFVTQYF.

V is TRBV6-5 and J is TRBJ1-1; D is unresolved. CDR1 is MNHEY, CDR2 SVGAGI, per germline. This CDR3 is 14 amino acids long. With 0 bases removed from V and 8 bases from J, the gap between germline ends came to 13 bases. The CDR3 protein is CASSYSVESSEAFF. The CDR3 region has the DNA TGTGCCAGCAGTTACTCAGTCGAGAGTTCGGAAGCTTTCTTT.

The sample holds a few counts of this clonotype. The V and J genes are TRBV4-3 and TRBJ2-1; the D gene is possibly TRBD2 (5 bases). The CDR3 totals 13 residues. V shed 5 bases and J shed 7 bases, with 12 bases lying between them. The germline V gene encodes CDR1 LGHNA and CDR2 YSLEER. CDR3 bases: TGCGCCAGCAGCTACGCTAGCCTGAATGAGCAGTTCTTC. As protein: CASSYASLNEQFF.

This clonotype has just a few counts. J is TRBJ2-5 and V is TRBV4-1; D is possibly TRBD1 or TRBD2 (5 bases each). The J call may be in error: the DNA end matches TRBJ2-7 better. This CDR3 has 14 residues. Germline CDR1 and CDR2: MGHRA and YSYEKL. The CDR3 DNA is TGCGCCAGCAGCCAAGGGGACGGTAAATACGAGCAGTACTTC. This translates into CASSQGDGKYEQYF.

The chain is built from TRBV6-6 and TRBJ2-7, with unresolved D. This CDR3 spans 14 amino acids. Germline assignment: CDR1 MNHNY and CDR2 SVGAGI (reference sequence). Deletions cut 7 bases from V and 3 bases from J, with 16 bases between. This chain's CDR3 is CASTSDATFYEQYF. Written as DNA, the CDR3 is TGTGCCAGCACTAGTGATGCCACTTTCTACGAGCAGTACTTC.

This clonotype was seen a few times. This sequence joins TRBV7-6 and TRBJ1-1; D is uncertain. The CDR3 covers 14 residues. The germline gives CDR1 SGHVS, CDR2 FNYEAQ. V lost 2 bases, J lost 1 base, and 8 bases lay in between. CDR3 sequence: CASSLTITNTEAFF. DNA of the CDR3: TGTGCCAGCAGCTTAACAATCACGAACACTGAAGCTTTCTTT.

The chain has TRBV6-2 or TRBV6-3 and TRBJ2-6; D tentatively reads TRBD1 or TRBD2 (5 bases each). There are 15 residues in the CDR3. Trimming took off 5 bases at V and 1 base at J, with 9 bases between the two ends. CDR1 and CDR2 from the germline V gene are MNHEY and SVGEGT. The CDR3: CASSRDVSGANVLTF. Written as DNA, the CDR3 is TGTGCCAGCAGTCGGGACGTGTCTGGGGCCAACGTCCTGACTTTC.

This sequence joins TRBV20-1 and TRBJ2-7; D is perhaps TRBD2 (5 bases). The CDR3 has 13 residues. In germline, CDR1 is DFQATT, CDR2 SNEGSKA (reference sequence). Deletions cut 4 bases from V and 4 bases from J, with 14 bases between. The CDR3 DNA sequence: TGCAGTGCTACGCTAGCAGTTTCGTACGAGCAGTACTTC. Protein product: CSATLAVSYEQYF.

This chain connects TRBV25-1 to TRBJ2-1, with a possible D match to TRBD1 (5 bases). Trimming left V 4 bases short and J 0 bases short, with 16 bases between. This CDR3 has 17 amino acids. Germline-derived CDR1 and CDR2 are MGHDK and SYGVNS. CDR3 protein: CASSVMGHSSSYNEQFF. The DNA of the CDR3 is TGTGCCAGCAGTGTAATGGGGCACAGTAGCTCCTACAATGAGCAGTTCTTC. Filled out from reference TRBV25-1 and TRBJ2-1, the complete variable domain reads EADIYQTPRYLVIGTGKKITLECSQTMGHDKMYWYQQDPGMELHLIHYSYGVNSTEKGDLSSESTVSRIRTEHFPLTLESARPSHTSQYLCASSVMGHSSSYNEQFFGPGTRLTVL.

A few counts support this clonotype. This chain joins TRBV28 and TRBJ2-7; tentatively, D is TRBD1 (6 bases). The CDR3 consists of 14 residues. V lost 7 bases, J lost 2 bases, and 15 bases lay in between. Germline CDR1 MDHEN, CDR2 SYDVKM. The CDR3 DNA reads TGTGCCAGCATAGGGGCAGGGGCCCCCTACGAGCAGTACTTC. This codes for CASIGAGAPYEQYF.

This rearrangement joins TRBV2 to TRBJ1-6, with 8 bases aligning to TRBD1. The CDR3 has 15 residues. The J segment lost 8 bases and the V segment lost 8 bases, leaving 11 bases of the junction unmatched. Germline CDR1 SNHLY, CDR2 FYNNEI. The CDR3 coding sequence is TGTGCCAGCTCACGACAGGGGAGTATGGATTCACCCCTCCACTTT. Protein sequence: CASSRQGSMDSPLHF.

This clonotype turned up a few times. This sequence joins TRBV9 and TRBJ2-5; D uncertain. Germline assignment: CDR1 SGDLS and CDR2 YYNGEE. With 0 bases removed from V and 4 bases from J, the gap between germline ends came to 10 bases. This CDR3 region has 14 residues. The CDR3 here is CASSVEDPGETQYF. Here the CDR3 DNA reads TGTGCCAGCAGCGTAGAGGACCCCGGAGAGACCCAGTACTTC.

This clonotype appeared once. One end of the junction does not line up with germline, which may come from a read error. The chain joins TRBV12-3 or TRBV12-4 to TRBJ2-5; D perhaps matches TRBD2 (6 bases). This CDR3 is built from 14 residues. DNA for the CDR3: TGTGCCAGCAGTTTAGTGCAGCTCCAAGGGGAGGTGAGATTC. Translation: CASSLVQLQGEVRF.

The CDR3 sequence is CSARVPAGGETQYF. In DNA, the CDR3 is TGCAGTGCTAGAGTGCCAGCGGGGGGAGAGACCCAGTACTTC. This chain uses TRBV20-1 with TRBJ2-5, with 9 bases identical to TRBD2. The V gene's germline CDR1 is DFQATT and CDR2 SNEGSKA (reference sequence). The CDR3 has 14 amino acids. The V gene end was trimmed by 1 base and the J gene end by 4 bases; junction bases not matched to a gene: 4.

The V call is TRBV20-1, the J call TRBJ2-5; tentative D call: TRBD2 (5 bases). The CDR3 sequence is 14 residues long. V lost 3 bases and J lost 2, with 13 bases in between. CDR1 and CDR2 (germline): DFQATT, SNEGSKA (reference sequence). The CDR3 DNA reads TGCAGTGCTAGTGAGGCCGGGGTTCAAGAGACCCAGTACTTC. Protein: CSASEAGVQETQYF.

This clonotype was observed a single time. Mismatch with germline at one junction end may stem from a read error. The chain recombines TRBV7-2 with TRBJ1-1; D is undetermined. Germline-derived CDR1 and CDR2 are SGHTA and FQGNSA. CDR3 length: 14 residues. CDR3 nucleotide sequence: TGTGCCTGCAGCCCCTCCCTGGTAGCCCGAGAAGCTTTCTTT. Amino acids: CACSPSLVAREAFF.

The chain combines TRBV12-3 or TRBV12-4 with TRBJ2-1; a possible D gene is TRBD2 (6 bases). CDR3 size: 17 residues. V shed 3 bases and J shed 10 bases, with 25 bases lying between them. CDR3 loop: CASSFRPGTAFSWEQFF. The CDR3, as DNA: TGTGCCAGCAGTTTTCGCCCCGGGACTGCTTTTTCTTGGGAGCAGTTCTTC.

V gene TRBV29-1 combines with J gene TRBJ2-3, with D possibly being TRBD2 (6 bases). The germline gives CDR1 SQVTM, CDR2 ANQGSEA. Trimming shortened V by 4 bases and J by 2 bases, and 16 bases separated the two germline ends. This CDR3 is 15 amino acids long. This CDR3 reads CSVVGSEGPTDTQYF. The CDR3 DNA is TGCAGCGTTGTAGGGTCGGAGGGGCCCACAGATACGCAGTATTTT.

V usage is TRBV11-2 and J usage is TRBJ2-7, with a weak D call TRBD1 (7 bases). CDR1 and CDR2 from the germline V gene are SGHAT and FQNNGV. The CDR3 is 15 residues long. V was shortened by 0 bases and J by 5 bases, with 14 bases between the two germline ends. For the CDR3, the DNA is TGTGCCAGCAGCTTAGATGCGGGACAGTCCGACGAGCAGTACTTC. Translating it yields CASSLDAGQSDEQYF.

This clonotype has a handful of counts. This chain joins TRBV18 and TRBJ2-5, with D tentatively TRBD1 (6 bases). The V gene lost 0 bases and the J gene lost 1 base, with 12 bases spanning the gap. The CDR3 runs to 16 residues. Germline CDR1 reads KGHSH; CDR2 reads LQKENI. This CDR3 is CASSPPRTALQETQYF. CDR3 bases: TGTGCCAGCTCACCACCCCGGACAGCCCTCCAAGAGACCCAGTACTTC.